The 32 T cell receptor beta chains presented below share a single source sample, sequenced in a study of chemoradiotherapy in HPV16-positive cancers. Sequenced by immunoSEQ multiplex PCR; TCRdb stores in-frame clones only, minus some. The table includes fewer than 40,000 clones, roughly 77% detected once. The source material was blood, sampled from a patient who underwent chemoradiotherapy. These receptors were collected from a human donor with HPV-associated anogenital cancer.

The chain links TRBV10-3 to TRBJ2-2, with TRBD2 identical over 11 bases. CDR1 and CDR2 from the germline V gene are ENHRY and SYGVKD. With V trimmed by 6 bases and J by 7 bases, 10 bases remained unmatched. CDR3 length equals 16 residues. Here the CDR3 DNA reads TGTGCCATCAGGAGACTAGCGGGGTCAGAGGGCGGGGAGCTGTTTTTT. Translating it yields CAIRRLAGSEGGELFF.

This clone has just one count. This chain connects TRBV19 to TRBJ2-5, with unresolved D. The CDR3 has 13 amino acids. V gave up 5 bases and J gave up 2 bases, with 9 bases separating them. Germline values: CDR1 LNHDA, CDR2 SQIVND (reference sequence). The CDR3 sequence: CASSFGLQETQYF. The CDR3 DNA reads TGTGCCAGTAGTTTTGGGTTACAAGAGACCCAGTACTTC.

The chain carries TRBV7-2 and TRBJ2-3; 8 positions agree with TRBD2. Germline loops: CDR1 SGHTA, CDR2 FQGNSA. V shed 5 bases, J shed 2 bases, and the junction held 3 bases outside the gene matches. The CDR3 consists of 14 residues. This CDR3 is CASSRGGNTDTQYF. CDR3 DNA sequence: TGTGCCAGCAGCCGGGGGGGCAACACAGATACGCAGTATTTT. Looking up the rest from reference TRBV7-2 and TRBJ2-3 gives the full variable domain: GAGVSQSPSNKVTEKGKDVELRCDPISGHTALYWYRQSLGQGLEFLIYFQGNSAPDKSGLPSDRFSAERTGGSVSTLTIQRTQQEDSAVYLCASSRGGNTDTQYFGPGTRLTVL.

This clone was counted between two and nine times. The chain employs TRBV9 and TRBJ1-2; tentatively, D is TRBD1 (5 bases). In germline, CDR1 is SGDLS, CDR2 YYNGEE. V was clipped by 2 bases and J by 6 bases, with 14 bases between them. There are 14 residues in the CDR3. The CDR3 reads CASSVLQGNDGYTF. The DNA of the CDR3 is TGTGCCAGCAGCGTCCTCCAGGGAAATGATGGCTACACCTTC.

The V and J genes are TRBV27 and TRBJ2-7; perhaps TRBD2 as D (6 bases). The CDR3 is 14 amino acids. Per germline, CDR1 MNHEY and CDR2 SMNVEV (reference sequence). V gave up 5 bases and J gave up 2 bases, with 13 bases separating them. CDR3 region: CASSRLGSAYEQYF. The CDR3 DNA sequence: TGTGCCAGCAGTCGACTAGGATCGGCCTACGAGCAGTACTTC.

The rearrangement uses TRBV2 and TRBJ2-2, with 7 bases that match TRBD1. CDR1 SNHLY and CDR2 FYNNEI come from the germline V gene. V lost 8 bases, J lost 6 bases, and 6 bases stayed unmatched. This CDR3 contains 13 residues. CDR3 bases: TGTGCCAGCCTTCGACAGGGCGCCGGGGAGCTGTTTTTT. Translation gives CASLRQGAGELFF.

The rearrangement links TRBV7-7 to TRBJ1-1; 10 bases line up with TRBD1. V was clipped by 5 bases and J by 4 bases; unmatched bases: 7. The CDR3 runs to 15 residues. In germline, CDR1 is SSHAT, CDR2 FNYEAQ (reference sequence). Here the CDR3 reads CASSAIGQGGTEAFF. CDR3 bases: TGTGCCAGCAGCGCAATTGGACAGGGGGGCACTGAAGCTTTCTTT.

J is TRBJ2-7 and V is TRBV5-1; TRBD1 agrees at 7 bases. The germline V gene has CDR1 SGHRS and CDR2 YFSETQ. With V trimmed by 1 base and J by 1 base, 5 bases remained unmatched. CDR3 size: 15 residues. The CDR3 sequence is CASSLSTGASYEQYF. CDR3 DNA sequence: TGCGCCAGCAGCTTGTCAACAGGGGCTTCCTACGAGCAGTACTTC.

This rearrangement joins TRBV7-6 to TRBJ1-5; D remains ambiguous. V lost 6 bases and J lost 0, with 6 bases in between. This CDR3 contains 13 residues. Germline lookup yields CDR1 SGHVS and CDR2 FNYEAQ. CDR3 nucleotides: TGTGCCAGCAGTTTTGGTAGCAATCAGCCCCAGCATTTT. This encodes CASSFGSNQPQHF. The variable domain in full, with the rest retrieved from reference TRBV7-6 and TRBJ1-5, is GAGVSQSPRYKVTKRGQDVALRCDPISGHVSLYWYRQALGQGPEFLTYFNYEAQQDKSGLPNDRFSAERPEGSISTLTIQRTEQRDSAMYRCASSFGSNQPQHFGDGTRLSIL.

CDR3 sequence: CASSLGSVDYNSPLHF. CDR3 bases: TGTGCCAGCAGCTTGGGGTCAGTAGACTATAATTCACCCCTCCACTTT. The chain has TRBV5-6 and TRBJ1-6; no clear D. Trimming pared 0 bases from V and 3 bases from J, leaving 10 bases between. Germline V gives CDR1 SGHDT, CDR2 YYEEEE. This CDR3 region has 16 residues.

Only one count was recorded for this clone. CDR3 nucleotide sequence: TGTGCCAGCAGCCAGTCTGGTGGGGCGAGATACTATGGCTACACCTTC. Its translation is CASSQSGGARYYGYTF. The V call is TRBV16, the J call TRBJ1-2; D possibly corresponds to TRBD1 (5 bases). The CDR3 totals 16 residues. Trimming took off 3 bases at V and 3 bases at J, with 17 bases between the two ends. The V gene's germline CDR1 is KGHSY and CDR2 FQNENV.

The chain links TRBV27 to TRBJ1-4; 8 nucleotides agree with TRBD1. CDR1 is MNHEY, CDR2 SMNVEV, per germline (reference sequence). The J segment lost 6 bases and the V segment lost 1 base, leaving 10 bases of the junction unmatched. The CDR3 has 17 amino acids. In DNA, the CDR3 is TGTGCCAGCAGTTTATGGGGGAGGACAGGGACGGATGAAAAACTGTTTTTT. Its protein product is CASSLWGRTGTDEKLFF. The full variable domain, its missing parts supplied by reference TRBV27 and TRBJ1-4, is EAQVTQNPRYLITVTGKKLTVTCSQNMNHEYMSWYRQDPGLGLRQIYYSMNVEVTDKGDVPEGYKVSRKEKRNFPLILESPSPNQTSLYFCASSLWGRTGTDEKLFFGSGTQLSVL.

This sequence joins TRBV5-1 and TRBJ1-2; unclear D gene. V lost 3 bases, J lost 5 bases, and 8 bases lay in between. Germline lookup yields CDR1 SGHRS and CDR2 YFSETQ. The CDR3 covers 12 residues. The DNA of the CDR3 is TGCGCCAGCAGCTCGGACGAGTATGGCTACACCTTC. It yields the protein CASSSDEYGYTF.

This sequence joins TRBV5-1 and TRBJ2-7; TRBD2 matches at 9 bases. Germline V gives CDR1 SGHRS, CDR2 YFSETQ. This CDR3 has 16 residues. V gave up 4 bases and J gave up 0 bases; unmatched junction bases: 8. CDR3 in DNA: TGCGCCAGCAGCCTGGACGCGGGGGGGATCTCCTACGAGCAGTACTTC. This codes for CASSLDAGGISYEQYF.

The chain couples TRBV5-1 to TRBJ1-6; weak D call: TRBD1 (5 bases). V dropped 3 bases and J dropped 6 bases, with 10 bases sitting between them. Germline V gives CDR1 SGHRS, CDR2 YFSETQ. The CDR3 covers 14 residues. This chain's CDR3 is CASSYGGINSPLHF. The CDR3 coding sequence is TGCGCCAGCAGCTACGGGGGGATTAATTCACCCCTCCACTTT.

The chain carries TRBV2 and TRBJ2-1; D might be TRBD1 or TRBD2, each matching 5 bases. The CDR3 contains 14 residues. The V end lost 4 bases, the J end lost 7 bases, and 14 bases lay between the germline ends. Germline V gene lookup returns CDR1 SNHLY and CDR2 FYNNEI. Here the CDR3 reads CASSVGVARNEQFF. The CDR3 coding sequence is TGTGCCAGCAGTGTGGGGGTCGCTAGGAATGAGCAGTTCTTC. Filled out from reference TRBV2 and TRBJ2-1, the complete variable domain reads EPEVTQTPSHQVTQMGQEVILRCVPISNHLYFYWYRQILGQKVEFLVSFYNNEISEKSEIFDDQFSVERPDGSNFTLKIRSTKLEDSAMYFCASSVGVARNEQFFGPGTRLTVL.

The gene calls are TRBV6-1 and TRBJ2-7; either TRBD1 or TRBD2 may fit D (5 bases each). Between the trimmed V and J ends, which lost 2 bases and 0 bases, there was a span of 14 bases. The CDR3 is made up of 16 amino acids. Per germline, CDR1 MNHNS and CDR2 SASEGT. The CDR3 reads CASSEYWDGSSYEQYF. The CDR3 bases are TGTGCCAGCAGTGAATACTGGGACGGAAGCTCCTACGAGCAGTACTTC.

The gene calls are TRBV4-1 and TRBJ2-3, with D possibly matching TRBD1 (6 bases). CDR3 length: 15 amino acids. The V end lost 1 base, the J end lost 3 bases, and 11 bases lay between the germline ends. Germline-derived CDR1 and CDR2 are MGHRA and YSYEKL. The CDR3 region has the DNA TGCGCCAGCAGCCAAGTCCGGACAGCAACAGATACGCAGTATTTT. This gives the protein CASSQVRTATDTQYF.

J is TRBJ2-3 and V is TRBV5-1; TRBD1 is a possible D gene (5 bases). The CDR3 has 18 amino acids. Germline CDR1 is SGHRS and CDR2 is YFSETQ. The V end was cut by 0 bases, the J end by 2 bases, with 19 bases between. CDR3 in DNA: TGCGCCAGCAGCTTGGCTGTCCCAGGGCAGAGTCACACAGATACGCAGTATTTT. Translated: CASSLAVPGQSHTDTQYF.

This sequence joins TRBV10-2 and TRBJ2-2; unclear D gene. Germline V lookup: CDR1 WSHSY, CDR2 SAAADI. Trimming took off 7 bases at V and 6 bases at J, with 18 bases between the two ends. CDR3 length: 15 amino acids. The CDR3 DNA follows: TGCGCCAGCAAAGCCCCAGATTTGACGGCCGGGGAGCTGTTTTTT. Translation gives CASKAPDLTAGELFF.

The rearrangement links TRBV5-1 to TRBJ1-3, with 8 nucleotides matching TRBD1. The germline V gene has CDR1 SGHRS and CDR2 YFSETQ. This CDR3 is built from 15 residues. V trimming: 4 bases; J trimming: 1 base; junction bases outside the gene matches: 4. Here the CDR3 reads CASSARTGSGNTIYF. The DNA of the CDR3 is TGCGCCAGCAGCGCCAGGACAGGGTCTGGAAACACCATATATTTT.

V usage is TRBV6-6 and J usage is TRBJ1-6; the D is unclear. CDR1 is MNHNY, CDR2 SVGAGI, per germline (reference sequence). Trimming pared 1 base from V and 13 bases from J, leaving 5 bases between. This CDR3 spans 11 amino acids. CDR3 bases: TGTGCCAGCAGTTACTTCGGTCCCCTCCACTTT. Protein product: CASSYFGPLHF.

V is TRBV6-1 and J is TRBJ1-3; D may be TRBD1 (5 bases). Germline V gene sequence: CDR1 MNHNS, CDR2 SASEGT. V was trimmed by 2 bases and J by 4 bases, leaving 12 bases between them. This CDR3 region has 15 residues. CDR3: CASSEPVGAGNTIYF. The DNA of the CDR3 is TGTGCCAGCAGTGAACCCGTTGGGGCGGGAAACACCATATATTTT.

The V call is TRBV7-3, the J call TRBJ2-5, with a possible D match to TRBD1 (5 bases). The CDR3 contains 14 residues. Germline V gene sequence: CDR1 SGHTA, CDR2 FQGTGA. V shed 5 bases and J shed 5 bases, with 15 bases lying between them. The CDR3 nucleotides read TGTGCCAGCAGCCCCCAAGGGGCAGCGGAGACCCAGTACTTC. Its translation is CASSPQGAAETQYF.

The V gene is TRBV5-6, the J gene TRBJ2-3, with 10 bases aligning to TRBD2. Germline V gives CDR1 SGHDT, CDR2 YYEEEE. V trimming: 1 base; J trimming: 0 bases; junction bases outside the gene matches: 2. The CDR3 is made up of 16 amino acids. CDR3 residues: CASSLLLAGSTDTQYF. The DNA of the CDR3 is TGTGCCAGCAGCTTGCTACTAGCGGGGAGCACAGATACGCAGTATTTT.

V is TRBV7-9 and J is TRBJ1-1; D is undetermined. Germline CDR1 is SEHNR and CDR2 is FQNEAQ (reference sequence). The V gene lost 4 bases and the J gene lost 5 bases, with 14 bases spanning the gap. The CDR3 is made up of 14 amino acids. The CDR3 spells CASSSVEGWTEAFF. CDR3 DNA sequence: TGTGCCAGCAGCTCCGTAGAGGGTTGGACTGAAGCTTTCTTT. Combining the CDR3 with reference TRBV7-9 and TRBJ1-1 gives the whole variable domain DTGVSQNPRHKITKRGQNVTFRCDPISEHNRLYWYRQTLGQGPEFLTYFQNEAQLEKSRLLSDRFSAERPKGSFSTLEIQRTEQGDSAMYLCASSSVEGWTEAFFGQGTRLTVV.

The rearrangement uses TRBV5-5 and TRBJ2-7, with D perhaps TRBD2 (5 bases). The CDR3 runs to 15 residues. V gave up 4 bases and J gave up 0 bases, with 14 bases separating them. Germline values: CDR1 SGHKS, CDR2 YYEKEE (reference sequence). CDR3 in amino acids: CASSPRQDFSYEQYF. DNA for the CDR3: TGTGCCAGCAGCCCACGGCAGGACTTCTCCTACGAGCAGTACTTC.

The chain couples TRBV7-9 to TRBJ2-5; 9 bases agree with TRBD2. Germline trimming cut 4 bases from V and 2 bases from J; bases unmatched to any gene: 11. The germline V gene has CDR1 SEHNR and CDR2 FQNEAQ (reference sequence). CDR3 size: 17 residues. CDR3 sequence reads: CASSWPGLAGSQETQYF. CDR3 sequence (DNA): TGTGCCAGCAGCTGGCCGGGGCTAGCGGGGTCTCAAGAGACCCAGTACTTC.

The J gene is TRBJ2-3, the V gene TRBV9; 11 bases are shared with TRBD2. Per germline, CDR1 SGDLS and CDR2 YYNGEE. This CDR3 has 15 residues. V lost 0 bases, J lost 4 bases, and 1 base stayed unmatched. The CDR3 region has the DNA TGTGCCAGCAGCGTAGTTAGCGGGGGGGCAGATACGCAGTATTTT. Its protein is CASSVVSGGADTQYF.

This clone was observed a few times. This chain joins TRBV27 and TRBJ1-5, with 8 bases aligning to TRBD1. CDR3 length: 13 residues. V shed 10 bases and J 7 bases; nucleotides not matched to a gene: 9. Germline V gives CDR1 MNHEY, CDR2 SMNVEV (reference sequence). This chain's CDR3 is CATRQGLQQPQHF. The CDR3 nucleotides are TGTGCCACCCGACAGGGGCTTCAACAGCCCCAGCATTTT.

J is TRBJ2-3 and V is TRBV6-5, with 9 bases matching TRBD1. V shed 3 bases and J 4 bases; nucleotides not matched to a gene: 5. Germline V gene sequence: CDR1 MNHEY, CDR2 SVGAGI. CDR3 size: 15 residues. The CDR3 loop is CASSYWDRVSDTQYF. CDR3 nucleotide sequence: TGTGCCAGCAGTTATTGGGACAGGGTATCAGATACGCAGTATTTT.

J is TRBJ1-4 and V is TRBV6-6, with 9 bases that match TRBD1. After removal of 2 bases from V and 5 bases from J, the junction contained 6 bases not matched to a gene. Germline lookup yields CDR1 MNHNY and CDR2 SVGAGI (reference sequence). The CDR3 covers 16 residues. The CDR3 is CASSYPAGTGNEKLFF. The CDR3 DNA reads TGTGCCAGCAGTTACCCGGCCGGGACAGGGAATGAAAAACTGTTTTTT.